These 28 T cell receptor beta chains were sequenced from one sample in a study of T cell responses to AZD1222 COVID-19 vaccine. Method: immunoSEQ multiplex PCR; TCRdb's copy keeps in-frame clones and lacks some. The table has about 170,000 clones, 85% to 95% seen once. Specimen: peripheral blood, collected on day 0 of AZD1222 vaccination. The origin of the receptors is an adult in good health.

The chain combines TRBV19 with TRBJ2-2; 9 positions agree with TRBD1. Germline CDR1 reads LNHDA; CDR2 reads SQIVND (reference sequence). Trimming cost V 3 bases and J 3 bases; bases outside gene matches: 2. The CDR3 covers 15 residues. CDR3 coding DNA: TGTGCCAGTAGTATTGGGACAGGGCACACCGGGGAGCTGTTTTTT. Residues: CASSIGTGHTGELFF.

This chain uses TRBV5-1 with TRBJ1-3, with D uncertain. CDR1 SGHRS and CDR2 YFSETQ come from the germline V gene. Trimming removed 1 base from V and 8 bases from J, with 25 bases in between. CDR3 length: 18 residues. The CDR3 loop is CASSLKKSEDINRDTIYF. The CDR3 region has the DNA TGCGCCAGCAGCTTGAAAAAAAGCGAAGACATAAATCGGGACACCATATATTTT.

In this sample, this clone turned up once. The rearrangement uses TRBV21-1 and TRBJ2-7; the D call of TRBD1 is as the table states it, not checked on the DNA. TRBV21-1 is an annotated pseudogene. The CDR3 has 14 residues. This CDR3 reads CASNLGHSSYEQYF. CDR3 in DNA: TGTGCCAGCAACTTGGGACACTCTTCCTACGAGCAGTACTTC.

V and J are TRBV29-1 and TRBJ2-2; D gene unclear. The V gene's germline CDR1 is SQVTM and CDR2 ANQGSEA. V lost 4 bases and J lost 6, with 3 bases in between. The CDR3 has 10 residues. CDR3 region: CSVGAGELFF. CDR3 nucleotide sequence: TGCAGCGTTGGTGCCGGGGAGCTGTTTTTT.

CDR3 sequence (DNA): TGTGCCAGCAGTTTGGAAGCCTCTGGAAACACCATATATTTT. Amino acids: CASSLEASGNTIYF. V is TRBV27 and J is TRBJ1-3; no reliable D call. The V gene lost 3 bases and the J gene lost 0 bases, with 6 bases spanning the gap. In germline, CDR1 is MNHEY, CDR2 SMNVEV (reference sequence). CDR3 length equals 14 residues.

V is TRBV9 and J is TRBJ2-1; 11 bases fit TRBD2. The germline V gene encodes CDR1 SGDLS and CDR2 YYNGEE. The CDR3 is made up of 17 amino acids. Unmatched junction bases numbered 12, after V lost 4 bases and J lost 6 bases. The CDR3 DNA is TGTGCCAGCAGCACCCCCTTGGGACTAGCGGACTCCAATGAGCAGTTCTTC. This codes for CASSTPLGLADSNEQFF.

The chain's CDR3 is CASSLGPMDEQFF. For the CDR3, the DNA is TGCGCCAGCAGCCTTGGCCCCATGGATGAGCAGTTCTTC. The rearrangement links TRBV5-1 to TRBJ2-1, with D unclear. V gave up 4 bases and J gave up 8 bases, with 13 bases separating them. Germline CDR1 and CDR2: SGHRS and YFSETQ. This CDR3 contains 13 residues.

This clone turned up a few times. The gene calls are TRBV20-1 and TRBJ2-2; 7 bases align to TRBD2. The CDR3 covers 15 residues. J was trimmed by 5 bases and V by 3 bases; bases with no gene match: 9. Per the germline V gene, CDR1 is DFQATT and CDR2 is SNEGSKA (reference sequence). The CDR3 spells CSASVGGPRTGELFF. In DNA, the CDR3 is TGCAGTGCTAGTGTGGGAGGGCCAAGGACCGGGGAGCTGTTTTTT.

The chain joins TRBV5-1 to TRBJ1-1, with D tentatively TRBD1 (5 bases). The CDR3 is 14 residues long. The germline V and J ends were trimmed by 1 base and 1 base, with 8 bases remaining between them. From germline, CDR1 is SGHRS and CDR2 YFSETQ. The CDR3 DNA follows: TGCGCCAGCAGCTTGACAGGACCGAACACTGAAGCTTTCTTT. Protein: CASSLTGPNTEAFF.

The chain uses TRBV5-8 and TRBJ2-5, with D perhaps matching TRBD1 (5 bases). V was clipped by 1 base and J by 3 bases, with 10 bases between them. In germline, CDR1 is SGHTS, CDR2 YDEGEE. The CDR3 contains 14 residues. The CDR3 protein is CASSLPGSEETQYF. The CDR3 DNA reads as TGTGCCAGCAGCTTGCCAGGGTCGGAAGAGACCCAGTACTTC.

The chain recombines TRBV7-6 with TRBJ1-3, with no clear D. The germline CDR1 and CDR2 sequences are SGHVS and FNYEAQ. CDR3 length: 15 amino acids. V gave up 1 base and J gave up 3 bases, with 10 bases separating them. DNA of the CDR3: TGTGCCAGCAGCTTAGGGGGAGGGTTTGGAAACACCATATATTTT. It encodes CASSLGGGFGNTIYF.

The rearrangement links TRBV6-5 to TRBJ2-7; 10 nucleotides agree with TRBD2. V was pared by 9 bases and J by 3 bases, with 5 bases of the junction left unmatched. The CDR3 runs 13 residues. The germline CDR1 and CDR2 sequences are MNHEY and SVGAGI. The CDR3 sequence is CASSSGSIYEQYF. The CDR3 nucleotides read TGTGCCAGTTCTAGCGGGAGTATCTACGAGCAGTACTTC.

The J gene is TRBJ2-6, the V gene TRBV28; tentatively, D is TRBD1 (5 bases). Trimming stripped 5 bases from V and 5 bases from J, with 16 bases between. Germline V gives CDR1 MDHEN, CDR2 SYDVKM. The CDR3 runs 16 residues. The CDR3 loop is CASSPVIGARANVLTF. The CDR3 DNA reads as TGTGCCAGCAGTCCCGTTATAGGGGCGCGGGCCAACGTCCTGACTTTC. Filled out from reference TRBV28 and TRBJ2-6, the complete variable domain reads DVKVTQSSRYLVKRTGEKVFLECVQDMDHENMFWYRQDPGLGLRLIYFSYDVKMKEKGDIPEGYSVSREKKERFSLILESASTNQTSMYLCASSPVIGARANVLTFGAGSRLTVL.

This rearrangement joins TRBV2 to TRBJ1-5; D may be TRBD1 (6 bases). In germline, CDR1 is SNHLY, CDR2 FYNNEI. V gave up 5 bases and J gave up 7 bases, with 18 bases separating them. The CDR3 is 15 residues long. The CDR3, as DNA: TGTGCCAGCAGTTTGGGGGCAGGGGCTGGGCAGCCCCAGCATTTT. Translating gives CASSLGAGAGQPQHF.

The chain carries TRBV14 and TRBJ1-1, with TRBD1 as a possible D gene (6 bases). The V gene's germline CDR1 is SGHDN and CDR2 FVKESK. CDR3 size: 12 residues. The V and J ends lost 4 bases and 5 bases respectively, with 8 bases between them. The CDR3 DNA follows: TGTGCCAGCAGCCCAGGGGTAACTGAAGCTTTCTTT. Protein product: CASSPGVTEAFF.

V gene TRBV18 combines with J gene TRBJ2-7; 13 positions agree with TRBD2. V shed 5 bases and J 2 bases; nucleotides not matched to a gene: 6. The CDR3 extends over 16 amino acids. Germline V gene sequence: CDR1 KGHSH, CDR2 LQKENI. The CDR3 protein is CASSTRLAGGTYEQYF. The CDR3 DNA sequence: TGTGCCAGCTCAACGCGACTAGCGGGAGGCACCTACGAGCAGTACTTC.

The J gene is TRBJ2-1, the V gene TRBV7-6, with 9 bases fitting TRBD2. Losses at the gene ends were 4 bases for V and 6 bases for J; bases not matched to a gene: 7. CDR3 length: 15 amino acids. The V gene's germline CDR1 is SGHVS and CDR2 FNYEAQ. The CDR3 here is CASSSIAGAGNEQFF. CDR3 coding DNA: TGTGCCAGCAGCTCCATAGCGGGAGCCGGCAATGAGCAGTTCTTC. Using reference TRBV7-6 and TRBJ2-1 for the parts outside the CDR3, the full variable domain is GAGVSQSPRYKVTKRGQDVALRCDPISGHVSLYWYRQALGQGPEFLTYFNYEAQQDKSGLPNDRFSAERPEGSISTLTIQRTEQRDSAMYRCASSSIAGAGNEQFFGPGTRLTVL.

This chain uses TRBV5-1 with TRBJ1-6; D possibly corresponds to TRBD1 (6 bases). V lost 4 bases, J lost 2 bases, and 13 bases lay in between. Germline-derived CDR1 and CDR2 are SGHRS and YFSETQ. CDR3 length: 16 residues. CDR3 sequence reads: CASSLQGRAYNSPLHF. The CDR3 DNA follows: TGCGCCAGCAGCCTACAGGGTAGGGCCTATAATTCACCCCTCCACTTT.

This rearrangement joins TRBV3-1 (or the pseudogene TRBV3-2) to TRBJ1-4; D unresolved. V shed 1 base and J shed 0 bases, with 12 bases lying between them. The CDR3 covers 17 residues. Germline V gives CDR1 LGHDT, CDR2 YNNKEL (reference sequence). CDR3 nucleotide sequence: TGTGCCAGCAGCCAAGGGTTATCCGCTACAACTAATGAAAAACTGTTTTTT. Its translation is CASSQGLSATTNEKLFF.

This chain uses TRBV6-5 with TRBJ2-3; 9 nucleotides match TRBD1. CDR3 size: 13 residues. The germline gives CDR1 MNHEY, CDR2 SVGAGI. With 2 bases clipped from V and 9 bases from J, the junction kept 3 bases outside the gene matches. CDR3 amino acids: CASSYPGQGTQYF. The DNA of the CDR3 is TGTGCCAGCAGTTACCCGGGACAGGGAACGCAGTATTTT.

The chain carries TRBV5-1 and TRBJ2-7, with TRBD2 identical over 12 bases. Trimming at V came to 4 bases and at J to 6 bases, leaving 8 bases not matched to a gene. Germline CDR1 is SGHRS and CDR2 is YFSETQ. The CDR3 is 15 residues long. In DNA, the CDR3 is TGCGCCAGCAGCCCCGGACTAGCGGGACCCTTCGAGCAGTACTTC. Encoded protein: CASSPGLAGPFEQYF.

The chain carries TRBV6-5 and TRBJ2-5; tentative D call: TRBD1 (6 bases). The CDR3 consists of 13 residues. Trimming left V 6 bases short and J 4 bases short, with 12 bases between. CDR1 is MNHEY, CDR2 SVGAGI, per germline. CDR3 sequence reads: CASRPLGGETQYF. For the CDR3, the DNA is TGTGCCAGCAGGCCACTAGGGGGAGAGACCCAGTACTTC.

The CDR3: CASSPGGSTGELFF. In DNA form, the CDR3 reads TGCGCCAGCAGCCCGGGTGGGTCTACCGGGGAGCTGTTTTTT. This sequence joins TRBV5-1 and TRBJ2-2, with D unresolved. Trimming stripped 4 bases from V and 5 bases from J, with 12 bases between. This CDR3 contains 14 residues. From germline, CDR1 is SGHRS and CDR2 YFSETQ.

This clone appeared once. The J gene is TRBJ2-7, the V gene TRBV21-1; the table calls TRBD1, which could not be checked here. TRBV21-1 is described as a pseudogene. The CDR3 is 18 amino acids. CDR3 sequence (DNA): TGTGCCAGCAGCAAAGCCAGGACAGGGGGCCGCCTAACCTACGAGCAGTACTTC. Translating gives CASSKARTGGRLTYEQYF.

As concerns this clone: The same CDR3 can be traced to other DNA sequences in this sample. This sequence joins TRBV6-5 and TRBJ1-1; 9 bases fit TRBD1. J was trimmed by 4 bases and V by 6 bases; bases with no gene match: 3. CDR3 length: 13 amino acids. Germline loops: CDR1 MNHEY, CDR2 SVGAGI. CDR3 nucleotides: TGTGCCAGCAGCCTGACAGGGGGCACTGAAGCTTTCTTT. Encoded protein: CASSLTGGTEAFF.

The V gene is TRBV5-4, the J gene TRBJ1-6; D gene ambiguous. The CDR3 has 18 residues. V lost 0 bases and J 0 bases, leaving 13 bases between the germline ends. The germline CDR1 and CDR2 sequences are SGHNT and YYREEE (reference sequence). The CDR3 DNA reads TGTGCCAGCAGCTTGGTACCGGGCCCGAGCTCCTATAATTCACCCCTCCACTTT. It encodes CASSLVPGPSSYNSPLHF.

The chain links TRBV10-2 to TRBJ1-2; 7 nucleotides line up with TRBD1. This CDR3 comprises 14 residues. Germline-derived CDR1 and CDR2 are WSHSY and SAAADI. The ends lost 6 bases at V and 8 bases at J; junction bases unmatched: 12. CDR3 sequence reads: CASRADREVRGYTF. The CDR3 DNA follows: TGCGCCAGCAGGGCTGACAGGGAGGTGAGGGGCTACACCTTC.

This sequence joins TRBV15 and TRBJ1-1; unclear D gene. The CDR3 spans 13 residues. Germline CDR1 reads LNHNV; CDR2 reads YYDKDF (reference sequence). V dropped 7 bases and J dropped 2 bases, with 11 bases sitting between them. CDR3 bases: TGTGCCACCACGTTAAGCCTCAACACTGAAGCTTTCTTT. Translating gives CATTLSLNTEAFF.